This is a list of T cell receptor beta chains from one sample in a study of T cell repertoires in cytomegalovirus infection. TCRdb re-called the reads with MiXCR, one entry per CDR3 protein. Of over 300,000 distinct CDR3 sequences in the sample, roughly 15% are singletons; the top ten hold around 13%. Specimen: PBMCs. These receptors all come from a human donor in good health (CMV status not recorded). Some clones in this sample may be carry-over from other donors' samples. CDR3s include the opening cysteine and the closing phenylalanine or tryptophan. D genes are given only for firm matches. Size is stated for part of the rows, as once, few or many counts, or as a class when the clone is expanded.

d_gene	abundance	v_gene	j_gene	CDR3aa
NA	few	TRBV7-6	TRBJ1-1	CASSLGGNVAFF
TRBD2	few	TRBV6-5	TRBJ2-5	CASSYFGLAGGPGAQETQYF
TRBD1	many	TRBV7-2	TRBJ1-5	CASSTTTGIGLYSNQPQHF
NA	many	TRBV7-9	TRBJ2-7	CASSLVSGKSYEQYF
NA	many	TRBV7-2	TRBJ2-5	CASSSGVAETQYF
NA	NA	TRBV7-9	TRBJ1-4	CASSRGPSEKLFF
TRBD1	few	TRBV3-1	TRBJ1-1	CASSHRQGTSTGSEAFF
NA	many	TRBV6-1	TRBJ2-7	CASSDGAGYEQYF
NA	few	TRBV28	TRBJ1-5	CASTPTGYQPQHF
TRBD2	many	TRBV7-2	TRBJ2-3	CASSLVLVGGATDTQYF
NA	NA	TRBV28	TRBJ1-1	CASSPLGPAYREAFF
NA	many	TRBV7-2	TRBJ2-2	CASSSTAKNTGELFF
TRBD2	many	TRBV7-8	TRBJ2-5	CASSLGVTSGEETQYF
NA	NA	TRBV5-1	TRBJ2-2	CASSLFQNTGELFF
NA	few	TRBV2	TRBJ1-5	CASNEQGYSNQPQHF
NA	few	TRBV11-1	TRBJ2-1	CASSSDVLDEQFF
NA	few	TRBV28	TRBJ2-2	CASDRGWTGELFF
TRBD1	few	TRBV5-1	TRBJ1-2	CASSLASTGNNYGYTF
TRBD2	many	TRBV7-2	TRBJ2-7	CASSLRLAGEGEQYF
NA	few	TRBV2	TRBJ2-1	CASSGSQAGNNEQFF
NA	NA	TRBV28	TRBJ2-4	CASGSRTGGISINIQYF
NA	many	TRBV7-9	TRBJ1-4	CASSPFGAGGEKLFF
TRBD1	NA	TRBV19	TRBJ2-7	CASSQTGVYEQYF
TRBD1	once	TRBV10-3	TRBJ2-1	CAISSRDRYNEQFF
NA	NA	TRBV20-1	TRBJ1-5	CSAREARDDQPQHF
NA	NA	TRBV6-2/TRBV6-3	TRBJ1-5	CASSRDGYQPQHF
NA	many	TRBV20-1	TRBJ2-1	CSARIVTGNEQFF
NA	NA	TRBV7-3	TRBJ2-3	CASSPGSTVATDTQYF
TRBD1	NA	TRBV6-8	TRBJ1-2	CASRTQGDYGYTF
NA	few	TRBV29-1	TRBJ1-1	CSVPGAGTEAFF
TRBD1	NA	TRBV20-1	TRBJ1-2	CSASLDRNYGYTF
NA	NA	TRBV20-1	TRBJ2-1	CSARDWDERIYNEQFF
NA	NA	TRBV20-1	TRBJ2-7	CSAREHGQKAYEQYF
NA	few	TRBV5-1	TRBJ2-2	CASSLNTVTGELFF
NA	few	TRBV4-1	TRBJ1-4	CASSQEGLRGEKLFF
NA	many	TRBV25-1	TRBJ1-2	CASSEGSFYGYTF
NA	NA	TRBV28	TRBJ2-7	CASSLIDRAGEQYF
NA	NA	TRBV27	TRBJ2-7	CASSSQGSYEQYF
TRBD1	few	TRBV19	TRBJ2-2	CASSKDRDMNTGELFF